This T cell receptor beta chain emerged from a study of shared clonotypes between healthy human individuals. At the level of the study: Per donor, CD8 memory used one plate, CD8 naive used two, CD4 memory used three and CD4 naive used three.

The method was immunoSEQ multiplex PCR; TCRdb's version includes in-frame clones alone and lacks a portion of them. Of about 2.4 million clones in the sample, 93% were seen once. CDR1 is SGHRS and CDR2 is YFSETQ in the germline V gene. The CDR3 spans 14 residues. Trimming stripped 4 bases from V and 4 bases from J, with 11 bases between. V gene TRBV5-1 combines with J gene TRBJ1-4; TRBD1 is a possible D gene (5 bases). The sequence came from a man younger than 35 in good health. Some clones in this sample may be carry-over from other donors' samples. The sample consisted of naive CD4+ T cells from PBMCs. Documented subset: CD45RA+ positively selected. The CDR3 nucleotides are TGCGCCAGCAGCCAGAAGGGGATTAATGAAAAACTGTTTTTT. The encoded protein is CASSQKGINEKLFF.